This T cell receptor beta chain was captured by sequencing in a study of T cells in Graves' hyperthyroidism and ophthalmopathy. Study-level results: Most clonotypes expanded in the thyroid (above 0.001) were also present in blood. Patients with ophthalmopathy were separated from those with stable hyperthyroidism by a 13 V-J model.

Diagnoses were made from clinical symptoms, serum measures (thyroxine and TRAb), thyroid ultrasound and orbital computed tomography. The CDR3 spans 15 residues. J was trimmed by 4 bases and V by 7 bases; bases with no gene match: 8. CDR1 is SNHLY, CDR2 FYNNEI, per germline. Notes on this clonotype: Its antigen is not identified.

Template material for amplifying TCR beta CDR3 regions consisted of RNA transcripts. When the TCR CDR3 underwent first-round RT-PCR, the HTBI primer set was used. MiXCR was run by TCRdb on the multiplex PCR reads, yielding one entry per CDR3 protein. The sample includes around 540,000 distinct CDR3 sequences, 15% to 20% of them seen just once. Sequencing was carried out using blood. The receptor's source is a woman aged 25 to 39 with Graves' ophthalmopathy. V and J are TRBV2 and TRBJ2-1, with 9 bases aligning to TRBD2. Written as DNA, the CDR3 is TGTGCCAGCATCGTGACTAGCGGTAATTACAATGAGCAGTTCTTC. Its protein is CASIVTSGNYNEQFF.